The rows below give T cell receptor beta chains drawn from one sample of a study of blood T cells in healthy people across ages. TCRdb itself ran the 5' RACE reads through MiXCR, one entry per CDR3 protein. The table has about 1.5 million distinct CDR3 sequences, about 45% seen once. The sample taken for sequencing was blood. The receptors were sampled from a woman aged 18-29 years in good health. The conserved cysteine and the conserved F or W are not part of the CDR3 here. Rows may omit the clone size; those that give it use once, few, many or a size class.

J | size | V | CDR3
TRBJ2-1 | few | TRBV10-3 | AILAEAPDEQF
TRBJ2-7 | many | TRBV14 | ASSLLEGANYEQY
TRBJ1-5 | NA | TRBV19 | ASSPRTGDRHQPQH
TRBJ2-3 | many | TRBV4-1 | ASSETGVTDTQY
TRBJ2-1 | few | TRBV4-1 | ASSLDPGRNSYNEQF
TRBJ1-2 | many | TRBV6-2/TRBV6-3 | ASSYYRDRYT
TRBJ2-1 | few | TRBV7-2 | ASSYLAGVIYNEQF
TRBJ1-4 | few | TRBV7-2 | ASRLSGRVNEKLF
TRBJ1-5 | NA | TRBV4-1 | ASSPDGQGNQPQH
TRBJ2-3 | few | TRBV29-1 | SVDGGTLTDTQY
TRBJ2-1 | NA | TRBV12-3/TRBV12-4 | ASSYAALSINEQF
TRBJ2-5 | NA | TRBV20-1 | SAREPSGSLNEQY